Each of the 26 T cell receptor beta chains below was sequenced from the same sample in a study of technical replicates of blood from a few donors. Measured with immunoSEQ multiplex PCR; TCRdb has only the in-frame clones, and not every one. Of about 98,000 clones listed, around 95% are singletons. The sequenced sample was T cells isolated from PBMCs. The receptors derive from a human donor in good health.

The genes are TRBV5-6 and TRBJ1-3; 7 bases are shared with TRBD1. Germline V gene data show CDR1 as SGHDT and CDR2 as YYEEEE. The CDR3 totals 15 residues. The ends lost 6 bases at V and 11 bases at J; junction bases unmatched: 17. The CDR3 sequence: CASNSRTGSIRSIYF. The CDR3 nucleotides are TGTGCCAGCAACTCACGGACAGGCTCGATCCGGTCCATATATTTT.

This clone was seen once. This sequence joins TRBV27 and TRBJ1-1; TRBD1 might be the D (6 bases). CDR3 length equals 13 residues. V was trimmed by 7 bases and J by 0 bases, leaving 9 bases between them. Per germline, CDR1 MNHEY and CDR2 SMNVEV (reference sequence). CDR3 DNA: TGTGCCAGCATGGGGACACTGAACACTGAAGCTTTCTTT. Its translation is CASMGTLNTEAFF.

The chain joins TRBV9 to TRBJ2-1; tentatively, D is TRBD2 (6 bases). CDR3 length: 15 amino acids. The V end was cut by 4 bases, the J end by 4 bases, with 15 bases between. The germline V gene has CDR1 SGDLS and CDR2 YYNGEE. The CDR3 loop is CASSSGLGGYNEQFF. The CDR3 nucleotides read TGTGCCAGCAGCAGCGGACTGGGGGGTTACAATGAGCAGTTCTTC.

The V and J genes are TRBV30 and TRBJ1-2; no definite D call. This CDR3 has 12 residues. Germline loops: CDR1 GTSNPN, CDR2 SVGIG (reference sequence). V was shortened by 3 bases and J by 0 bases, with 5 bases between the two germline ends. The CDR3 sequence: CAWSPSNYGYTF. CDR3 DNA: TGTGCCTGGAGCCCGTCTAACTATGGCTACACCTTC. The variable domain in full, completed from reference TRBV30 and TRBJ1-2, reads SQTIHQWPATLVQPVGSPLSLECTVEGTSNPNLYWYRQAAGRGLQLLFYSVGIGQISSEVPQNLSASRPQDRQFILSSKKLLLSDSGFYLCAWSPSNYGYTFGSGTRLTVV.

The chain employs TRBV10-1 and TRBJ2-7; 7 bases agree with TRBD1. J lost 7 bases, V lost 4 bases, and 10 bases had no gene match. The CDR3 length is 14 residues. The V gene's germline CDR1 is WNHNN and CDR2 SYGVQD (reference sequence). DNA of the CDR3: TGCGCCAGCAGTGCCGGACAGGTCGAGAGTGAGCAGTACTTC. Translation: CASSAGQVESEQYF.

The V call is TRBV7-9, the J call TRBJ1-1; the D gene is possibly TRBD1 (6 bases). V lost 1 base to trimming and J lost 5 bases, with 26 bases between them. This CDR3 comprises 19 residues. Germline-derived CDR1 and CDR2 are SEHNR and FQNEAQ (reference sequence). The CDR3 region is CASSLGAGTGPGRGTEAFF. CDR3 nucleotide sequence: TGTGCCAGCAGCTTAGGGGCCGGGACGGGGCCGGGAAGGGGGACTGAAGCTTTCTTT.

This chain links TRBV19 with TRBJ1-1; D might be TRBD1 (5 bases). V lost 10 bases and J lost 4, with 13 bases in between. CDR1 and CDR2 (germline): LNHDA, SQIVND (reference sequence). The CDR3 runs 12 residues. CDR3 nucleotide sequence: TGTGCCATTTTAACAGGCCCCACTGAAGCTTTCTTT. Translated, it gives CAILTGPTEAFF.

This rearrangement joins TRBV18 to TRBJ2-7, with a tentative D call TRBD2 (5 bases). V was trimmed by 1 base and J by 4 bases, leaving 11 bases between them. The germline CDR1 and CDR2 sequences are KGHSH and LQKENI. CDR3 length equals 14 residues. The CDR3 is CASSPLEGLYEQYF. CDR3 coding DNA: TGTGCCAGCTCACCACTCGAGGGCCTGTACGAGCAGTACTTC.

This clone was seen once. The genes are TRBV4-1 and TRBJ1-2; TRBD1 matches 7 bases. The length of the CDR3 is 15 residues. Germline V lookup: CDR1 MGHRA, CDR2 YSYEKL. The V and J ends lost 4 bases and 8 bases, in that order; junction bases with no gene match: 13. The CDR3 is CASSPTQRDREGYTF. The CDR3 region has the DNA TGCGCCAGCAGCCCAACGCAACGGGACAGAGAAGGCTACACCTTC.

The chain couples TRBV18 to TRBJ2-7, with TRBD2 identical over 8 bases. Per the germline V gene, CDR1 is KGHSH and CDR2 is LQKENI. The CDR3 runs to 14 residues. The V segment lost 1 base and the J segment 2 bases; nucleotides outside the gene matches: 1. CDR3 amino acids: CASSPLAGTYEQYF. The CDR3 nucleotides read TGTGCCAGCTCACCACTAGCGGGGACCTACGAGCAGTACTTC.

This chain links TRBV19 with TRBJ2-1; 9 nucleotides agree with TRBD2. Trimming removed 5 bases from V and 9 bases from J; junction bases left unmatched: 11. The V gene's germline CDR1 is LNHDA and CDR2 SQIVND (reference sequence). The CDR3 has 15 amino acids. Here the CDR3 reads CASSFRLAGPVEQFF. As DNA, the CDR3 is TGTGCCAGTAGTTTTCGGCTAGCGGGACCGGTTGAGCAGTTCTTC.

The chain recombines TRBV30 with TRBJ1-2, with D unclear. The V gene lost 2 bases and the J gene lost 8 bases, with 9 bases spanning the gap. In germline, CDR1 is GTSNPN, CDR2 SVGIG (reference sequence). The CDR3 sequence is 11 residues long. The CDR3 reads CAWSPSTGYTF. For the CDR3, the DNA is TGTGCCTGGAGTCCCTCCACAGGCTACACCTTC.

CDR3 protein: CASSLKGTDTQYF. Written as DNA, the CDR3 is TGTGCCAGCAGTTTAAAGGGGACAGATACGCAGTATTTT. The V gene is TRBV27, the J gene TRBJ2-3; perhaps TRBD1 as D (5 bases). CDR1 and CDR2 from the germline V gene are MNHEY and SMNVEV (reference sequence). The CDR3 runs 13 residues. V was cut by 2 bases and J by 3 bases, with 6 bases left in between.

The rearrangement links TRBV6-5 to TRBJ2-5; TRBD2 might be the D (5 bases). This CDR3 has 14 residues. Trimming stripped 3 bases from V and 7 bases from J, with 15 bases between. From germline, CDR1 is MNHEY and CDR2 SVGAGI. CDR3 amino acids: CASSYEAGGRTQYF. CDR3 nucleotide sequence: TGTGCCAGCAGTTATGAGGCGGGCGGCCGGACCCAGTACTTC.

The chain carries TRBV27 and TRBJ2-7; D possibly corresponds to TRBD1 (6 bases). V lost 0 bases to trimming and J lost 4 bases, with 13 bases between them. The length of the CDR3 is 15 residues. Germline CDR1 is MNHEY and CDR2 is SMNVEV (reference sequence). CDR3 sequence (DNA): TGTGCCAGCAGTTTATCGAGCAGGGGACCGTACGAGCAGTACTTC. Amino acid sequence: CASSLSSRGPYEQYF.

V is TRBV21-1 and J is TRBJ2-3; TRBD2, the table's D call, lacks a check against the DNA. TRBV21-1 is an annotated pseudogene. This CDR3 has 12 residues. CDR3 region: CASSTRLVTQYF. CDR3 sequence (DNA): TGTGCCAGCAGCACCAGACTAGTAACGCAGTATTTT.

V usage is TRBV2 and J usage is TRBJ2-5; TRBD2 aligns across 8 bases. After removal of 4 bases from V and 2 bases from J, the junction contained 3 bases not matched to a gene. CDR3 length equals 14 residues. CDR1 and CDR2 from the germline V gene are SNHLY and FYNNEI. This CDR3 reads CASSGLARQETQYF. Written as DNA, the CDR3 is TGTGCCAGCAGTGGACTAGCGAGACAAGAGACCCAGTACTTC.

This clone was seen a few times. The chain employs TRBV7-9 and TRBJ1-1; the D gene is possibly TRBD1 (5 bases). This CDR3 region has 12 residues. CDR1 and CDR2 (germline): SEHNR, FQNEAQ (reference sequence). Trimming shortened V by 8 bases and J by 5 bases, and 12 bases separated the two germline ends. The CDR3: CASQRQITEAFF. The DNA for the CDR3 is TGTGCCAGCCAAAGACAGATTACTGAAGCTTTCTTT.

This chain uses TRBV7-9 with TRBJ2-7, with 9 bases lining up with TRBD2. This CDR3 spans 13 amino acids. With 10 bases clipped from V and 3 bases from J, the junction kept 7 bases outside the gene matches. The germline V gene has CDR1 SEHNR and CDR2 FQNEAQ (reference sequence). CDR3 sequence reads: CATYASGDYEQYF. CDR3 DNA sequence: TGTGCCACCTACGCTAGCGGGGACTACGAGCAGTACTTC.

This sequence joins TRBV5-4 and TRBJ1-1, with 7 bases that match TRBD1. Germline V gives CDR1 SGHNT, CDR2 YYREEE (reference sequence). The CDR3 runs 14 residues. V trimming: 0 bases; J trimming: 8 bases; junction bases outside the gene matches: 7. CDR3 coding DNA: TGTGCCAGCAGCTTGGGAATCGCAGGGGGGGAAGCTTTCTTT. This gives the protein CASSLGIAGGEAFF.

The chain carries TRBV28 and TRBJ1-5, with TRBD1 matching over 7 bases. J was trimmed by 2 bases and V by 7 bases; bases with no gene match: 8. Germline V lookup: CDR1 MDHEN, CDR2 SYDVKM. The CDR3 loop spans 15 amino acids. CDR3 nucleotides: TGTGCCAGCACAAGACAGGGAGTCGGCAATCAGCCCCAGCATTTT. Residues: CASTRQGVGNQPQHF. Full variable domain (missing parts from reference TRBV28 and TRBJ1-5): DVKVTQSSRYLVKRTGEKVFLECVQDMDHENMFWYRQDPGLGLRLIYFSYDVKMKEKGDIPEGYSVSREKKERFSLILESASTNQTSMYLCASTRQGVGNQPQHFGDGTRLSIL.

This chain links TRBV21-1 with TRBJ2-3; TRBD2 reflects the table's D call only, with no check against the DNA. TRBV21-1 is noted as a pseudogene. The CDR3 length is 16 residues. This CDR3 reads CASSKRAGGPSDTQYF. The CDR3 bases are TGTGCCAGCAGCAAGCGAGCGGGGGGCCCGTCTGATACGCAGTATTTT.

V gene TRBV18 combines with J gene TRBJ2-1, with TRBD2 identical over 13 bases. The germline gives CDR1 KGHSH, CDR2 LQKENI. This CDR3 contains 16 residues. Germline trimming cut 4 bases from V and 7 bases from J; bases unmatched to any gene: 7. For the CDR3, the DNA is TGTGCCAGCTCACTGAACGGACTAGCGGGAGAAAATGAGCAGTTCTTC. This gives the protein CASSLNGLAGENEQFF.

The genes are TRBV18 and TRBJ1-1; 9 nucleotides line up with TRBD1. Looked up from germline, CDR1 is KGHSH and CDR2 is LQKENI. The CDR3 covers 16 residues. J lost 4 bases, V lost 3 bases, and 9 bases had no gene match. CDR3 amino acids: CASSPDRGTLGTEAFF. The CDR3 DNA reads TGTGCCAGCTCACCGGACAGGGGCACCCTGGGCACTGAAGCTTTCTTT.

This clone was observed a single time. The chain joins TRBV2 to TRBJ1-4, with 7 bases identical to TRBD1. The CDR3 length is 15 residues. The V gene's germline CDR1 is SNHLY and CDR2 FYNNEI. V lost 1 base, J lost 10 bases, and 9 bases stayed unmatched. The CDR3: CASSEVRTGGGKLFF. The CDR3 DNA sequence: TGTGCCAGCAGTGAAGTCCGGACAGGAGGGGGAAAACTGTTTTTT.

This clone was picked up one time. The chain carries TRBV7-9 and TRBJ2-5; D is ambiguous. Trimming shortened V by 3 bases and J by 5 bases, and 10 bases separated the two germline ends. The CDR3 contains 13 residues. Germline V gene data show CDR1 as SEHNR and CDR2 as FQNEAQ (reference sequence). CDR3 sequence (DNA): TGTGCCAGCAGCTTCACGGCGCGGGAGACCCAGTACTTC. Translating it yields CASSFTARETQYF. The full variable domain, with the rest looked up from reference TRBV7-9 and TRBJ2-5, is DTGVSQNPRHKITKRGQNVTFRCDPISEHNRLYWYRQTLGQGPEFLTYFQNEAQLEKSRLLSDRFSAERPKGSFSTLEIQRTEQGDSAMYLCASSFTARETQYFGPGTRLLVL.